This TCR beta chain is drawn from a study of CD8 T cells in ankylosing spondylitis. In this sample, this clonotype turned up a few times. No antigen is known for it. The length of the CDR3 is 14 residues. Trimming cost V 4 bases and J 5 bases; bases outside gene matches: 1. From germline, CDR1 is MRHNA and CDR2 SNTAGT. The authors made TCR beta libraries by quantitative 5'-RACE with molecular barcodes. TCRdb re-called the 5' RACE reads with MiXCR, one entry per CDR3 protein. Of roughly 64,000 distinct CDR3 sequences in the sample, more than 5.5% are singletons; the top ten hold roughly 5%. Points from the study as a whole: Disease-linked clones bore a CD8+ phenotype, appearing relatively rarely in peripheral blood. Reportedly, matched ankylosing spondylitis synovial fluid was significantly enriched for disease-linked clones. For ankylosing spondylitis blood, a TCR beta motif of eight or nine highly homologous variants appeared characteristic.

The TCR sequence derives from a male donor with ankylosing spondylitis. The chain couples TRBV6-4 to TRBJ2-1; 11 bases fit TRBD2. Material: synovial fluid, either unsorted or a sorted T cell fraction (not recorded which). The CDR3 sequence: CASSAGLADNEQFF. In DNA, the CDR3 is TGTGCCAGCAGTGCGGGACTAGCGGACAATGAGCAGTTCTTC.